The sequence of this T cell receptor (beta chain) was determined in a study of CD8 T cells in Susac syndrome. RNA amounts of 0.5 to 1 ug underwent reverse transcription with random hexamers. The method of amplification for TCR beta CDR3 was immunoSEQ multiplex PCR, covering 54 Vbeta and 13 Jbeta. Each CDR3 protein is one row after TCRdb ran MiXCR on the immunoSEQ multiplex PCR reads. This table has 150,000 to 200,000 distinct CDR3 sequences, about 92% appearing once. Sequenced sample: CD4+ T cells from PBMCs. The clonotype was recovered from a human donor in good health.

CDR3 DNA sequence: TGTGCCAGCAGAGCGGGAGAGGACACAGATACGCAGTATTTT. Protein sequence: CASRAGEDTDTQYF. The chain joins TRBV6-4 to TRBJ2-3, with TRBD2 matching 8 bases. Germline CDR1 MRHNA, CDR2 SNTAGT. V dropped 6 bases and J dropped 2; count of bases not matched to a gene: 4. This CDR3 region has 14 residues.